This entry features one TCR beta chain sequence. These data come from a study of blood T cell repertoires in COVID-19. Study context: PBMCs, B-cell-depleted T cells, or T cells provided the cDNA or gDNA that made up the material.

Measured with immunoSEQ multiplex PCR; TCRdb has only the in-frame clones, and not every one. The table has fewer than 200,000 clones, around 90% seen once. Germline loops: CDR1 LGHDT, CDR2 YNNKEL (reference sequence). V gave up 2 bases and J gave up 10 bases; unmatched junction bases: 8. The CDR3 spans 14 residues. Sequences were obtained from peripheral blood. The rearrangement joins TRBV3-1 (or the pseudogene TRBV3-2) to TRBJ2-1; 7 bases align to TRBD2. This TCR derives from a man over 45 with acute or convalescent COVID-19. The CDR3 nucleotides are TGTGCCAGCAGCCAACCGACTAGCTCACGGGAGCAGTTCTTC. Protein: CASSQPTSSREQFF.